The 26 T cell receptor beta chains presented below share a single source sample, sequenced in a study of cytomegalovirus exposure and HLA in healthy donors. Amplification used 60 Vbeta primers and 13 Jbeta primers. Assay: immunoSEQ multiplex PCR; the TCRdb copy retains only in-frame clones and omits some. The sample has approximately 180,000 clones, 60% to 85% seen once. Material: PBMCs. These receptors were collected from a male donor in good health and CMV-seronegative.

Comment on this clone: The junction departs from the called germline gene at one end, perhaps through a read error. The same CDR3 is also encoded by other DNA sequences in this sample. The J gene is TRBJ2-3, the V gene TRBV5-1; perhaps TRBD2 as D (6 bases). The CDR3 covers 15 residues. CDR1 SGHRS and CDR2 YFSETQ come from the germline V gene. CDR3 amino acids: CASSLSGSRTDTQYF. The CDR3 region has the DNA TGCGCCAGTAGCTTAAGCGGGTCCCGCACAGATACGCAGTATTTT.

For this clone: Other DNA variants within this sample encode the same CDR3. The chain employs TRBV6-6 and TRBJ2-3, with TRBD1 matching over 7 bases. Germline loops: CDR1 MNHNY, CDR2 SVGAGI (reference sequence). Germline trimming cut 4 bases from V and 1 base from J; bases unmatched to any gene: 5. CDR3 length: 15 amino acids. CDR3 sequence reads: CASSSGQGGTDTQYF. In nucleotides, the CDR3 is TGTGCCAGCAGTTCGGGGCAGGGGGGCACAGATACGCAGTATTTT.

The V call is TRBV2, the J call TRBJ2-5; D uncertain. Near its end, the DNA agrees better with TRBJ2-7, so the J call may be wrong. There are 13 residues in the CDR3. The germline V gene has CDR1 SNHLY and CDR2 FYNNEI. This chain's CDR3 is CASSVGATYEQYF. The CDR3 region has the DNA TGTGCCAGCAGTGTGGGCGCAACCTACGAGCAGTACTTC.

V and J are TRBV7-2 and TRBJ1-6; D gene unclear. This CDR3 has 18 residues. V lost 0 bases, J lost 0 bases, and 12 bases lay in between. In germline, CDR1 is SGHTA, CDR2 FQGNSA. The CDR3 is CASSLAARRSSYNSPLHF. In nucleotides, the CDR3 is TGTGCCAGCAGCTTAGCGGCGCGGCGGAGCTCCTATAATTCACCCCTCCACTTT.

This clone showed up just a few times. The chain combines TRBV6-1 with TRBJ1-5, with D possibly matching TRBD1 (6 bases). V was clipped by 5 bases and J by 3 bases, with 14 bases between them. Germline V gene sequence: CDR1 MNHNS, CDR2 SASEGT. This CDR3 is 15 amino acids long. For the CDR3, the DNA is TGTGCCAGCAGTCGAGGACAGCCCCCCAATCAGCCCCAGCATTTT. Encoded protein: CASSRGQPPNQPQHF.

The rearrangement joins TRBV30 to TRBJ1-1; TRBD1 matches 7 bases. Per the germline V gene, CDR1 is GTSNPN and CDR2 is SVGIG (reference sequence). Trimming removed 1 base from V and 1 base from J; junction bases left unmatched: 6. This CDR3 comprises 15 residues. In nucleotides, the CDR3 is TGTGCCTGGAGTGAAACCGGGACAGCGAACACTGAAGCTTTCTTT. Residues: CAWSETGTANTEAFF.

This chain uses TRBV9 with TRBJ2-1; TRBD2 matches 7 bases. In germline, CDR1 is SGDLS, CDR2 YYNGEE. The junction had 19 bases not matched to a gene; V was cut back by 2 bases and J by 5 bases. The CDR3 runs to 19 residues. The CDR3 DNA reads as TGTGCCAGCAGCGTTCACCAGGTGACGGGAGGATTTCGGGACAATGAGCAGTTCTTC. It yields the protein CASSVHQVTGGFRDNEQFF.

The V and J genes are TRBV27 and TRBJ2-7; TRBD2 might be the D (5 bases). CDR1 and CDR2 (germline): MNHEY, SMNVEV (reference sequence). The CDR3 runs 13 residues. V was trimmed by 2 bases and J by 5 bases, leaving 10 bases between them. The CDR3, as DNA: TGTGCCAGCAGTTTACTAGCATCCGACGAGCAGTACTTC. Translated, it gives CASSLLASDEQYF.

A single count supports this clone. The chain uses TRBV6-6 and TRBJ2-7; 9 bases are shared with TRBD2. The germline V gene has CDR1 MNHNY and CDR2 SVGAGI (reference sequence). Losses at the gene ends were 10 bases for V and 0 bases for J; bases not matched to a gene: 7. This CDR3 is built from 14 residues. The CDR3 nucleotides read TGTGCCATCAAAGGCGGGGGGGCCTCCTACGAGCAGTACTTC. Residues: CAIKGGGASYEQYF.

The chain links TRBV2 to TRBJ1-2; D gene unclear. Between the trimmed V and J ends, which lost 2 bases and 3 bases, there was a span of 7 bases. Germline V gene lookup returns CDR1 SNHLY and CDR2 FYNNEI. CDR3 size: 13 residues. CDR3 sequence reads: CASSEREYYGYTF. The CDR3 DNA reads TGTGCCAGCAGTGAACGGGAGTACTATGGCTACACCTTC. The whole variable domain, filled in from reference TRBV2 and TRBJ1-2, reads EPEVTQTPSHQVTQMGQEVILRCVPISNHLYFYWYRQILGQKVEFLVSFYNNEISEKSEIFDDQFSVERPDGSNFTLKIRSTKLEDSAMYFCASSEREYYGYTFGSGTRLTVV.

The chain joins TRBV6-6 to TRBJ2-7; D not certain. Trimming cost V 2 bases and J 7 bases, with 9 bases left between them. The CDR3 totals 12 residues. CDR1 MNHNY and CDR2 SVGAGI come from the germline V gene (reference sequence). This chain's CDR3 is CASSYPTREQYF. CDR3 DNA: TGTGCCAGCAGTTACCCGACGCGGGAGCAGTACTTC.

The chain employs TRBV6-5 and TRBJ2-1; D uncertain. This CDR3 is built from 16 residues. The V and J ends lost 3 bases and 0 bases respectively, with 12 bases between them. CDR1 is MNHEY, CDR2 SVGAGI, per germline. The CDR3 is CASSYSRSYSYNEQFF. Here the CDR3 DNA reads TGTGCCAGCAGTTATTCGCGGAGCTACTCCTACAATGAGCAGTTCTTC.

The chain recombines TRBV6-5 with TRBJ2-1, with TRBD1 as a possible D gene (5 bases). Trimming removed 2 bases from V and 4 bases from J, with 9 bases in between. CDR1 is MNHEY and CDR2 is SVGAGI in the germline V gene. The CDR3 runs to 14 residues. For the CDR3, the DNA is TGTGCCAGCAGTTACCGTGGGGCTTACAATGAGCAGTTCTTC. Its translation: CASSYRGAYNEQFF.

As for this clone: Other DNA sequences in the same sample also yield this CDR3. This chain links TRBV15 with TRBJ1-5; D is perhaps TRBD1 (5 bases). Trimming took 1 base from V and 4 from J, leaving 8 bases between them. The germline CDR1 and CDR2 sequences are LNHNV and YYDKDF (reference sequence). This CDR3 comprises 14 residues. CDR3 protein: CATSRVRGNQPQHF. CDR3 DNA sequence: TGTGCCACCAGCAGAGTAAGGGGAAATCAGCCCCAGCATTTT. Full variable domain (missing parts from reference TRBV15 and TRBJ1-5): DAMVIQNPRYQVTQFGKPVTLSCSQTLNHNVMYWYQQKSSQAPKLLFHYYDKDFNNEADTPDNFQSRRPNTSFCFLDIRSPGLGDTAMYLCATSRVRGNQPQHFGDGTRLSIL.

This chain joins TRBV7-3 and TRBJ1-6; 7 bases align to TRBD1. Germline-derived CDR1 and CDR2 are SGHTA and FQGTGA. This CDR3 has 16 amino acids. V lost 5 bases and J lost 10; bases outside the gene matches: 14. CDR3 protein: CASSRGQARARSPLHF. Written as DNA, the CDR3 is TGTGCCAGCAGCCGCGGACAGGCCCGAGCCCGCTCACCCCTCCACTTT.

Only one count was recorded for this clone. The rearrangement links TRBV28 to TRBJ2-7; weak D call: TRBD2 (6 bases). The germline V gene has CDR1 MDHEN and CDR2 SYDVKM. This CDR3 spans 12 amino acids. Between the trimmed V and J ends, which lost 7 bases and 4 bases, there was a span of 11 bases. The CDR3 region is CASKEGDYEQYF. For the CDR3, the DNA is TGTGCCAGCAAGGAGGGAGATTACGAGCAGTACTTC. Full variable domain (missing parts from reference TRBV28 and TRBJ2-7): DVKVTQSSRYLVKRTGEKVFLECVQDMDHENMFWYRQDPGLGLRLIYFSYDVKMKEKGDIPEGYSVSREKKERFSLILESASTNQTSMYLCASKEGDYEQYFGPGTRLTVT.

Of note for this clone: The same CDR3 can be traced to other DNA sequences in this sample. The rearrangement uses TRBV7-9 and TRBJ2-1, with 9 bases fitting TRBD2. CDR3 size: 15 residues. V gave up 5 bases and J gave up 10 bases; unmatched junction bases: 12. Germline V gene lookup returns CDR1 SEHNR and CDR2 FQNEAQ (reference sequence). The CDR3 nucleotides are TGTGCCAGCAGCCCGCGATTAGCGGGAGTTCGAGAGCAGTTCTTC. This encodes CASSPRLAGVREQFF.

The chain couples TRBV7-9 to TRBJ2-5; no clear D gene. Germline CDR1 is SEHNR and CDR2 is FQNEAQ (reference sequence). This CDR3 contains 13 residues. Trimming removed 3 bases from V and 0 bases from J, with 5 bases in between. This CDR3 is CASSFGDQETQYF. The CDR3 nucleotides read TGTGCCAGCAGCTTTGGAGACCAAGAGACCCAGTACTTC.

The chain couples TRBV4-1 to TRBJ1-1; TRBD1 matches 8 bases. J lost 7 bases, V lost 2 bases, and 6 bases had no gene match. This CDR3 contains 14 residues. Germline CDR1 and CDR2: MGHRA and YSYEKL. CDR3: CASSQTQGAGEAFF. The DNA for the CDR3 is TGCGCCAGCAGCCAAACCCAGGGGGCAGGTGAAGCTTTCTTT.

The chain couples TRBV4-3 to TRBJ1-5; 9 nucleotides line up with TRBD1. Germline V gene data show CDR1 as LGHNA and CDR2 as YSLEER. This CDR3 contains 20 residues. J was trimmed by 0 bases and V by 0 bases; bases with no gene match: 12. The CDR3 bases are TGCGCCAGCAGCCAAGACGTTGCGACAGGGGGTACCGGTAGCAATCAGCCCCAGCATTTT. Translation: CASSQDVATGGTGSNQPQHF.

The gene calls are TRBV2 and TRBJ2-7; 11 nucleotides agree with TRBD2. The CDR3 is 14 residues long. Trimming cost V 7 bases and J 3 bases; bases outside gene matches: 5. Per germline, CDR1 SNHLY and CDR2 FYNNEI. The CDR3 region is CASTGLAEIYEQYF. In nucleotides, the CDR3 is TGTGCCAGCACGGGACTAGCGGAGATCTACGAGCAGTACTTC.

This chain uses TRBV6-5 with TRBJ1-2; 8 bases are shared with TRBD1. Unmatched junction bases numbered 5, after V lost 6 bases and J lost 2 bases. The germline V gene has CDR1 MNHEY and CDR2 SVGAGI. The CDR3 length is 14 residues. The CDR3 sequence is CASSNGQGNYGYTF. DNA of the CDR3: TGTGCCAGCAGCAACGGACAGGGCAACTATGGCTACACCTTC.

This clone was detected only a few times. V is TRBV27 and J is TRBJ2-7; TRBD2 matches at 9 bases. From germline, CDR1 is MNHEY and CDR2 SMNVEV (reference sequence). CDR3 length equals 15 residues. V lost 5 bases to trimming and J lost 4 bases; unmatched junction nucleotides: 9. The CDR3 region is CASSPRGSGRYEQYF. CDR3 nucleotides: TGTGCCAGCAGTCCCCGGGGTAGCGGGAGATACGAGCAGTACTTC.

The chain couples TRBV19 to TRBJ1-5; 8 positions agree with TRBD1. Germline loops: CDR1 LNHDA, CDR2 SQIVND (reference sequence). This CDR3 contains 19 residues. V was clipped by 6 bases and J by 0 bases; unmatched bases: 16. CDR3 sequence reads: CASRPGVDRGYYSNQPQHF. The DNA for the CDR3 is TGTGCCAGTAGACCCGGCGTCGACAGGGGCTATTATAGCAATCAGCCCCAGCATTTT.

The genes are TRBV29-1 and TRBJ1-2; D is unresolved. This CDR3 has 13 residues. Trimming left V 3 bases short and J 5 bases short, with 13 bases between. Germline V gene data show CDR1 as SQVTM and CDR2 as ANQGSEA. CDR3 DNA sequence: TGCAGCGTTGATCGGGATGATTGGTATGGCTACACCTTC. This gives the protein CSVDRDDWYGYTF.

The V and J genes are TRBV6-6 and TRBJ2-5; D not resolved. Trimming shortened V by 2 bases and J by 2 bases, and 6 bases separated the two germline ends. Germline V gene sequence: CDR1 MNHNY, CDR2 SVGAGI (reference sequence). The CDR3 totals 13 residues. The CDR3 sequence is CASSYLEQETQYF. In DNA form, the CDR3 reads TGTGCCAGCAGTTACCTAGAACAAGAGACCCAGTACTTC.